This T cell receptor (beta chain) was identified during a study of blood T cells in healthy people across ages (dated by TCRdb to between 2014 and 2017). Background for the entire study: Template switching captured roughly one uniquely barcoded TCR beta cDNA molecule per two T cells in model experiments. To track age-related changes in TCR beta repertoire diversity, the study relied on deep sequencing normalized with unique cDNA molecular identifiers. The donors were divided into four age groups: young (average roughly 15 years), middle-aged (about 39), aged (under 70) and long-lived (roughly 82). To avoid experimental bias, donors of different ages were distributed randomly across sequencing lanes. Using the same blood draw, the study looked at two additional independent replicas of 1 million unique cDNA reads for two donors, one aged 18 to 30 and the other aged 80 or older. General study outcomes and caveats: Observed TCR beta diversity correlated strongly with the percentage of naive T cells measured by flow cytometry. Since profiling was done on bulk unsorted PBMCs, naive and antigen-experienced compartments could not be conclusively compared. Observed TCR beta diversity per million T cells fell roughly linearly with age, and a significant reduction was already apparent by age about 38. Donor CMV infection status was unknown, potentially confounding age-related changes in expanded clonotypes. Compared with the aged group, the long-lived group had more naive CD4+ T cells, fewer expanded clones and increased TCR diversity, a pattern suggesting age selection. Estimates of total diversity based on one million sequenced T cells were considered lower bounds and underestimates.

The germline V end is reduced by 6 bases and the J end by 1 base; junction bases left unmatched: 11. CDR1 and CDR2 are drawn from the germline V gene: MNHEY, SVGEGT. The CDR3 runs 17 amino acids, cysteine and phenylalanine included. The CDR3 DNA has 51 bases and is translated from base 1. The method behind the library was 5' RACE. The instrument given in TCRdb is Illumina HiSeq 2500. A second PCR of 7 to 11 cycles was performed with a sample-barcoded 5' primer and a J-beta primer mix. A unique molecular identifier was introduced onto each TCR beta cDNA molecule by a template-switch 5' adaptor carrying 12 random nucleotides. At least 2.5 million CDR3-containing paired-end reads were obtained from each sample. All of the RNA was converted into first-strand cDNA using the Mint cDNA synthesis kit, with a TRBC-specific oligonucleotide serving as the primer. Following uracil-DNA glycosylase treatment, all cDNA underwent a first 18-cycle PCR with the universal primers M1SS and BC2_uni_R. Per the source publication's procedure: Normalization of each sample was performed by random selection of 1 million high-quality reads, each carrying a distinct molecular identifier. Reads with shared molecular identifiers were discarded instead of being binned into consensus sequences. MiTCR, set to a Q25 quality threshold and the strictest error-elimination algorithm, was used for CDR3 identification, clonotype clustering and error correction. A nonparametric unseen species model using Euler transformation provided a lower-bound estimate of total TCR beta diversity. Through fastp at Q25 and MiXCR, TCRdb rebuilt clones from the public reads, retaining in-frame beta chains. Identical CDR3 protein sequences are pooled into one entry, listed with their most common genes and DNA. The V and J calls and clone size are TCRdb's, not the authors'. In all, the sample holds roughly 650,000 distinct CDR3 sequences, and about a third of those were seen once. The ten largest account for 15% of the sample.

Systemically healthy Caucasian individuals from Russia, roughly 40 in total and aged roughly 6 to 100 years, were included as donors. Each donor gave around 9.9 milliliters of peripheral blood, collected into EDTA-treated Vacutainer tubes. Ficoll-Paque density-gradient centrifugation was used to isolate PBMCs, with at least 6 million per sample. Trizol reagent was used to extract total RNA from the PBMCs, yielding at least 6 micrograms per sample. The percentages of naive CD45RAhigh/CD27high T cells were determined by flow cytometry on a PBMC aliquot from every donor. This clonotype was picked up many times. Its antigen target is currently unknown. No per-base quality is available; no much larger clone lies one base away.

This sequence uses TRBV6-2 or TRBV6-3 and TRBJ2-3, with 9 bases matching TRBD2. Sequences were obtained from blood. This sequence originates from a woman of 80 years or more in good health. Donor details come from another sample of the same person, matched by shared clones. The CDR3 reads CASRRLTRTSGTDTQYF. The DNA sequence is as follows: TGTGCCAGCAGACGGCTAACCAGGACTAGCGGCACAGATACGCAGTATTTT.